Given below is one T cell receptor (beta chain) in context. Antigen unknown. The data were obtained in a study of T cell responses to AZD1222 COVID-19 vaccine. Study findings and constraints: Targeting of unmutated variant regions was reportedly seen in nearly half of spike-specific TCRs. Repertoire samples came only from after the peak T cell response.

Using immunoSEQ multiplex PCR, the repertoire was profiled, and TCRdb retains in-frame clones only, with some absent. Among roughly 110,000 clones listed, roughly 90% were seen once. CDR1 SGHTS and CDR2 YDEGEE come from the germline V gene. The CDR3 has 10 residues. The V end was cut by 10 bases, the J end by 7 bases, with 12 bases between. The TCR was taken from an adult in good health. This sequence joins TRBV5-8 and TRBJ2-7; no definite D call. This material consisted of peripheral blood, taken on day 0 of AZD1222 vaccination. The CDR3 spells CAAGVWEQYF. CDR3 bases: TGTGCCGCTGGGGTTTGGGAGCAGTACTTC.